Reported below is one TCR beta chain. Trimming took off 5 bases at V and 5 bases at J, with 16 bases between the two ends. The CDR3 is 15 residues long. Germline CDR1 and CDR2: SGHAT and FQNNGV. This entry comes from a study of blood T cells in healthy people across ages. Sample-barcoded 5' priming and a J-beta primer mix drove a second PCR of 7 to 11 cycles. A template-switch adaptor containing 12 random nucleotides labeled each cDNA molecule. TCRdb itself ran the 5' RACE reads through MiXCR, one entry per CDR3 protein. The sample includes 1.5 million to 2 million distinct CDR3 sequences, roughly 32% of them seen just once.

This TCR derives from a woman in her thirties in good health. The sequenced sample consisted of blood. This sequence joins TRBV11-2 and TRBJ2-1, with a tentative D call TRBD2 (5 bases). CDR3 in DNA: TGTGCCAGCAGCCGCAGTAGCCCGAGGGACAATGAGCAGTTCTTC. Amino acid sequence: CASSRSSPRDNEQFF.